This T cell receptor (beta chain) was obtained from a study of shared clonotypes between healthy human individuals (dated by TCRdb to 2019 to 2021). Regarding the complete study: A couple of women and three men aged 18 to 49 years were included in the cohort. For each donor, three plates each were used for CD4 naive and CD4 memory, two plates were used for CD8 naive, and one plate was used for CD8 memory. Different laboratories and diverse techniques were used to prepare libraries and sequence TCR repertoires, to increase sequencing depth and limit assay-specific biases. To estimate repertoire size and how much clonotypes are shared between individuals, the study performed deep sequencing of blood TCR repertoires from roughly five healthy adults. Each donor's leukapheresis produced roughly between roughly 0.9 and 9 billion PBMCs.

The paper's findings and limits, for the study overall: Sharing across several donors was observed for about 5% of naive CD4, less than 4% of naive CD8, 2% to 2.5% of memory CD4, and less than 0.45% of memory CD8 clonotypes. Because the study included a small number of donors, the genetic and exposure-history diversity represented was limited. Even with the large sequencing depth, rarefaction of the sorted-subset datasets indicated that sequencing was incomplete. Pairwise subsampling led to the expectation that sequencing depth would affect the degree of clonotype sharing among donors. Estimated clonotype richness was generally larger for naive than for memory subsets. Compared with non-shared clonotypes, clonotypes shared by all four sorted-subset donors had higher generation probabilities. Sampling was restricted to blood, and TCR repertoires in tissues likely differ from the TCR repertoires found in blood.

A remark on this clone: The target of this receptor is not known. The record has no base qualities; no much larger clone is one base away.

V is pared back by 2 bases and J by 0 bases, with 20 bases lying between the germline termini. The CDR3 contains 19 residues, cysteine and phenylalanine counted. The entry retains the CDR3 DNA only, 57 bases that are in frame from base 1. Taken from the germline V gene, the CDR1 and CDR2 loops are MDHEN and SYDVKM. Using the deep immunoSEQ assay, multiplex PCR amplified TCR CDR3 regions from genomic DNA. Genomic DNA extracted from each cell subset was distributed evenly over all wells of several immunoSEQ 96-well plates, and each plate served as one replicate. For sorted subsets, around 200 ng genomic DNA, equal to 30,000 or so T cell genomes, was loaded into each replicate PCR. Purified libraries were quantified with a Qubit 3.0 fluorometer, sized on a Bioanalyzer 2100, and re-quantified with the KAPA Library Quantification kit. Every immunoSEQ 96-well plate was sequenced on a separate single-read 150-cycle Illumina NextSeq 550 flow cell. In the paper's pipeline: Because the immunoSEQ output included only junctional sequences and no quality scores, the filtering could not be the same as the filtering used for full-length reads. Sequences were annotated with PyIR, a Python wrapper for IgBLAST v1.9, and V/J genes and CDR3 were assigned using IMGT germline references. Reads were removed for weak V/J assignments (E-value above 1e-6), missing CDR3, stop codons, out-of-frame junctions, or ambiguous translated residues. V3J clonotypes were defined as sequences sharing an identical inferred V gene, J gene, and CDR3 amino acid sequence. The percentage overlap between two repertoires was calculated by dividing the number of shared unique clonotypes by the size of the smaller repertoire. Three approaches were used to assess repertoire richness: RTK rarefaction, the Chao1 estimator, and Recon v2.1 estimates of unobserved clonotypes. Generation probabilities for all TCRbeta clonotypes obtained by the gDNA method from a few donors were computed using OLGA. Sourced from immuneACCESS, this table was stored by TCRdb with only in-frame sequences that have V and J called. A share of the clones is absent; for the studies checked, an unresolved V gene accounts for under half, and the remainder has no known explanation. The DNA was the basis for D and trimming; V, J and clone size are from that table. The sample table lists fewer than 1.6 million clones, 97% to 99% of them with a count of one. The ten top clones hold around 0.33% of the sample.

The donors were healthy, HIV-negative adults with no recently reported acute infections or vaccinations. Only Caucasian adults living in Nashville, Tennessee, USA were represented among the donors. Magnetic negative selection was used to enrich CD4+ T cells, after which naive cells were positively selected on CD45RA and the negative fraction became the memory subset. Blood was obtained by leukapheresis, after which PBMCs were separated by Ficoll-Histopaque density gradient centrifugation and cryopreserved in liquid nitrogen vapor phase. Analytical flow cytometry was used to check the purity and quantity of each magnetically sorted T cell population. Genomic DNA was isolated from every sorted fraction and measured by UV absorbance on a Nanodrop 2000c.

Rearrangement joined TRBV28 to TRBJ2-1; TRBD2 could be the D gene, as 5 bases match. The receptor was derived from a man aged 25 to 45 in good health. Material for sequencing was naive CD4+ T cells sorted from blood. The sample's cell subset or site, from its label and the paper: CD45RA+ positively selected. The CDR3 amino acid sequence is: CASSLMSSLSGSSYNEQFF. The nucleotide sequence reads as follows: TGTGCCAGCAGTTTAATGTCCTCCCTTAGTGGGAGCTCCTACAATGAGCAGTTCTTC.